Listed below are T cell receptor beta chains from one sample, sequenced in a study of blood T cell repertoires in COVID-19. Sequenced by immunoSEQ multiplex PCR; TCRdb stores in-frame clones only, minus some. The sample includes about 59,000 clones, around 81% of them seen just once. The material sequenced was peripheral blood. These receptor sequences come from an elderly woman with active or convalescent COVID-19. The CDR3 runs from the conserved cysteine through the conserved F or W. D genes are given only for firm matches. Size is stated for part of the rows, as once, few or many counts, or as a class when the clone is expanded.

d_gene | abundance | j_gene | v_gene | CDR3aa | CDR3nt
TRBD1 | few | TRBJ1-3 | TRBV2 | CASNFGQGISGNTIYF | TGTGCCAGCAACTTTGGACAGGGGATCTCTGGAAACACCATATATTTT
- | - | TRBJ1-2 | TRBV19 | CASSEAGPTGYGYTF | TGTGCCAGTAGTGAGGCAGGGCCAACCGGCTATGGCTACACCTTC
- | once | TRBJ1-1 | TRBV6-5 | CASSYGATLGEAFF | TGTGCCAGCAGTTACGGGGCGACGCTGGGGGAAGCTTTCTTT
TRBD1 | - | TRBJ2-1 | TRBV5-1 | CASSSQDRGNEQFF | TGCGCCAGCAGCTCCCAGGACAGGGGCAATGAGCAGTTCTTC
- | - | TRBJ1-6 | TRBV5-1 | CASSLAGGDYNSPLHF | TGCGCCAGCAGCTTGGCTGGGGGCGACTATAATTCACCCCTCCACTTT
- | once | TRBJ2-2 | TRBV28 | CASSRTMAGELFF | TGTGCCAGCAGCCGCACTATGGCCGGGGAGCTGTTTTTT
TRBD1 | - | TRBJ1-5 | TRBV6-5 | CASWDRVFSNQPQHF | TGTGCCAGCTGGGACAGGGTCTTTAGCAATCAGCCCCAGCATTTT
TRBD1 | - | TRBJ1-1 | TRBV6-5 | CASSSGTGGTDEAFF | TGTGCCAGCAGTTCCGGGACAGGGGGCACAGATGAAGCTTTCTTT
TRBD1 | - | TRBJ1-2 | TRBV29-1 | CSVEEGTGLYGYTF | TGCAGCGTTGAAGAAGGGACAGGCCTCTATGGCTACACCTTC
TRBD1 | - | TRBJ2-7 | TRBV27 | CASSSQGSSYEQYF | TGTGCCAGCAGCTCACAGGGGAGCTCCTACGAGCAGTACTTC
- | - | TRBJ1-5 | TRBV6-6 | CASNAIQQPQHF | TGTGCCAGCAACGCTATTCAACAGCCCCAGCATTTT
- | - | TRBJ2-7 | TRBV29-1 | CSGVGQDYEQYF | TGCAGCGGGGTGGGACAAGACTACGAGCAGTACTTC
TRBD1 | - | TRBJ2-6 | TRBV7-3 | CASSRWTGSGANVLTF | TGTGCCAGCAGCCGTTGGACAGGCTCTGGGGCCAACGTCCTGACTTTC
TRBD1 | - | TRBJ2-7 | TRBV2 | CASSETRPDRFHEQYF | TGTGCCAGCAGTGAAACAAGGCCGGACAGGTTCCACGAGCAGTACTTC
- | - | TRBJ1-1 | TRBV7-9 | CASSPRFSMNTEAFF | TGTGCCAGCAGCCCCCGTTTCAGTATGAACACTGAAGCTTTCTTT
- | few | TRBJ1-1 | TRBV3-1/TRBV3-2 | CASSQASTEAFF | TGTGCCAGCAGCCAAGCTTCCACTGAAGCTTTCTTT
- | - | TRBJ2-1 | TRBV12-3/TRBV12-4 | CASSPHLGNEQFF | TGTGCCAGCAGTCCGCACCTAGGAAATGAGCAGTTCTTC
- | - | TRBJ1-1 | TRBV5-1 | CASSLYGSTEAFF | TGCGCCAGCAGCTTGTATGGTAGCACTGAAGCTTTCTTT
- | - | TRBJ2-2 | TRBV15 | CATSRAPTGNTGELFF | TGTGCCACCAGCAGAGCGCCGACGGGTAACACCGGGGAGCTGTTTTTT
TRBD1 | - | TRBJ2-5 | TRBV7-2 | CASSLESGQRMRDF | TGTGCCAGCAGCTTAGAATCGGGACAGCGAATGAGGGACTTC
- | few | TRBJ2-7 | TRBV27 | CASSLRRVSAYEQYF | TGTGCCAGCAGTTTACGGAGGGTTTCAGCCTACGAGCAGTACTTC
TRBD1 | once | TRBJ1-1 | TRBV7-3 | CASSLEGGAGAFF | TGTGCCAGCAGCTTAGAAGGGGGCGCGGGGGCTTTCTTT